This TCR beta chain was sequenced during a study of T-cell reconstitution after alpha-beta-depleted transplantation in children (dated by TCRdb to 2015 to 2016). General notes on the study: The study quantitatively tracked T-cell immune reconstitution after TCRalphabeta/CD19-depleted allogeneic hematopoietic cell transplantation in children using TCR repertoire profiling.

The germline V end is reduced by 5 bases and the J end by 3 bases; junction bases left unmatched: 3. The germline V gene specifies MNHNS as CDR1 and SASEGT as CDR2. The CDR3 covers 14 residues, taking in both the cysteine and the phenylalanine. Of the read, only the CDR3 DNA is kept; its 42 bases are in frame from base 1. Overall study results and their limits: About two months after transplant, the apparently early recovery of alphabetaT-cell counts reportedly depended on just several hundred clones that had expanded rapidly and came from non-depleted graft cells. Over subsequent months, a decline in hyperexpanded clone frequencies was noted, and after one year, T-cell counts and TCRbeta diversity were mostly ascribed to newly produced T cells. In some patients, the high TCRbeta diversity seen at day 60 was put down to recipient T cells and intrathymic progenitors that had survived conditioning.

The intended sense of this specimen's treatment or condition label: allogeneic hematopoietic cell transplantation with graft depleted of TCRalphabeta T cells and CD19 B cells. Transplant recipients were children who received TCRalphabeta/CD19-depleted allogeneic hematopoietic cell grafts. Library construction relied on PCR. The listed sequencing device is Illumina HiSeq 2500. To normalize quantification of the TCRbeta repertoire, the TCR libraries were built with molecular barcoding that relied on unique molecular identifiers. The public reads were reanalyzed by TCRdb: fastp trimming at Q25, MiXCR alignment, in-frame beta chains only. Each CDR3 protein appears once, grouped with its most common genes and DNA. The table for this sample lists approximately 150,000 distinct CDR3 sequences; 8% to 10% of them were counted only once. Less than 20% of the sample belongs to the ten largest clones. This clonotype was counted a few times. Its antigen is not yet known. Base qualities are not at hand, and no much larger clone is one base apart.

The specimen comprised PBMCs, mostly from graft donor cells, sampled 180 days after TCRalphabeta/CD19-depleted stem cell transplant. Recombination connected TRBV6-1 to TRBJ2-7; 11 central nucleotides agree with TRBD2. The sequence came from a female patient between 2 and 10 years old who had a stem cell transplant for congenital amegakaryocytic thrombocytopenia, so the T cells may come from the graft donor. The CDR3 amino acid sequence is: CASSTGLAVYEQYF. The DNA reads as follows: TGTGCCAGCAGTACGGGACTAGCGGTCTACGAGCAGTACTTC.